The 21 T cell receptor beta chains reported below all come from one sample, sequenced in a study of spatial heterogeneity in lung cancer. TCRdb called the 5' RACE reads again in MiXCR, with one record for every CDR3 protein. The sample yields tens of thousands of distinct CDR3 sequences, approximately 12% seen once. Time point reported: blood at routine non-recurrence follow-up after resection. The sequences come from PBMCs, collected at follow-up. The origin of the receptors is a male donor with early-stage non-small cell lung cancer.

A few counts support this clonotype. The rearrangement joins TRBV20-1 to TRBJ2-1; D remains ambiguous. The CDR3 is 15 residues long. Germline V gene lookup returns CDR1 DFQATT and CDR2 SNEGSKA (reference sequence). V was shortened by 5 bases and J by 7 bases, with 21 bases between the two germline ends. This CDR3 reads CSASDPGRALNEQFF. The CDR3 coding sequence is TGCAGTGCTTCTGACCCGGGCCGCGCTTTGAATGAGCAGTTCTTC.

The chain combines TRBV10-3 with TRBJ1-5; D not resolved. Germline V gene data show CDR1 as ENHRY and CDR2 as SYGVKD. With 6 bases removed from V and 1 base from J, the gap between germline ends came to 7 bases. The CDR3 covers 13 residues. CDR3 bases: TGTGCCATCAGGGCAAGGAGCAATCAGCCCCAGCATTTT. Translation: CAIRARSNQPQHF.

This clonotype was detected many times. The chain employs TRBV30 and TRBJ2-1; 8 nucleotides align to TRBD2. Germline CDR1 is GTSNPN and CDR2 is SVGIG (reference sequence). Germline trimming cut 1 base from V and 4 bases from J; bases unmatched to any gene: 12. The CDR3 has 17 residues. The CDR3 region has the DNA TGTGCCTGGAGTGGCACCGGGACTAGAGGAAGATACAATGAGCAGTTCTTC. Amino acids: CAWSGTGTRGRYNEQFF.

The table lists this clonotype with many counts. The chain couples TRBV24-1 to TRBJ1-5, with D hard to call. The CDR3 consists of 11 residues. V lost 9 bases and J 7 bases, leaving 9 bases between the germline ends. Germline V CDR1 and CDR2: KGHDR, SFDVKD. CDR3 nucleotides: TGTGCCACCCGAGTTTGGCAGCCCCAGCATTTT. Its protein product is CATRVWQPQHF.

At least ten counts were recorded for this clonotype. The CDR3 here is CSASPTDYGYTF. CDR3 DNA sequence: TGCAGTGCTAGCCCGACAGACTATGGCTACACCTTC. V is TRBV20-1 and J is TRBJ1-2, with a weak D call TRBD1 (5 bases). The germline V gene encodes CDR1 DFQATT and CDR2 SNEGSKA (reference sequence). V was pared by 3 bases and J by 3 bases, with 8 bases between. The CDR3 contains 12 residues.

This clonotype was seen repeatedly, ten times or more. The V gene is TRBV3-1, the J gene TRBJ2-1; D might be TRBD2 (5 bases). This CDR3 has 15 residues. Trimming removed 4 bases from V and 5 bases from J, with 15 bases in between. Looked up from germline, CDR1 is LGHDT and CDR2 is YNNKEL (reference sequence). CDR3 sequence reads: CASSPGPRRDNEQFF. CDR3 DNA sequence: TGTGCCAGCAGCCCGGGCCCAAGGCGGGACAATGAGCAGTTCTTC.

The table lists this clonotype with many counts. This chain uses TRBV14 with TRBJ2-7, with 10 positions matching TRBD1. The CDR3 totals 15 residues. Germline trimming cut 4 bases from V and 5 bases from J; bases unmatched to any gene: 8. Germline V CDR1 and CDR2: SGHDN, FVKESK. CDR3 residues: CASSLPGTGDNEQYF. In DNA form, the CDR3 reads TGTGCCAGCAGCCTCCCTGGGACAGGGGACAACGAGCAGTACTTC. Full variable domain (remainder filled in from reference TRBV14 and TRBJ2-7): EAGVTQFPSHSVIEKGQTVTLRCDPISGHDNLYWYRRVMGKEIKFLLHFVKESKQDESGMPNNRFLAERTGGTYSTLKVQPAELEDSGVYFCASSLPGTGDNEQYFGPGTRLTVT.

This clonotype was detected only a few times. This sequence joins TRBV28 and TRBJ1-6; D remains ambiguous. The ends were cut back, 6 bases at V and 7 bases at J, with 19 bases in the middle. Looked up from germline, CDR1 is MDHEN and CDR2 is SYDVKM. This CDR3 comprises 16 residues. CDR3 residues: CASRDPGPGENSPLHF. CDR3 in DNA: TGTGCCAGCAGAGATCCGGGCCCCGGGGAAAATTCACCCCTCCACTTT.

The chain joins TRBV9 to TRBJ2-6; no reliable D call. Between the trimmed V and J ends, which lost 3 bases and 0 bases, there was a span of 10 bases. The length of the CDR3 is 16 residues. Germline assignment: CDR1 SGDLS and CDR2 YYNGEE. The chain's CDR3 is CASSGNTGSGANVLTF. The CDR3 region has the DNA TGTGCCAGCAGCGGCAACACGGGCTCTGGGGCCAACGTCCTGACTTTC.

This clonotype came up a few times. The chain couples TRBV19 to TRBJ2-3; 7 positions match TRBD1. J was trimmed by 2 bases and V by 4 bases; bases with no gene match: 3. The CDR3 covers 14 residues. Germline V gene sequence: CDR1 LNHDA, CDR2 SQIVND (reference sequence). CDR3 amino acids: CASSRGQITDTQYF. CDR3 DNA sequence: TGTGCCAGTAGTAGGGGACAGATCACAGATACGCAGTATTTT.

This clonotype was detected only a few times. The chain carries TRBV12-3 or TRBV12-4 and TRBJ2-5; 7 bases fit TRBD1. This CDR3 comprises 16 residues. Trimming took 3 bases from V and 0 from J; bases not matched to a gene: 7. CDR3 in amino acids: CASSLGDREYQETQYF. The CDR3 bases are TGTGCCAGCAGTTTGGGGGACAGAGAGTACCAAGAGACCCAGTACTTC.

This clonotype has a count of ten or more. The V and J genes are TRBV5-1 and TRBJ2-4; 10 bases map to TRBD2. The V gene's germline CDR1 is SGHRS and CDR2 YFSETQ. There are 16 residues in the CDR3. V was pared by 1 base and J by 1 base, with 2 bases of the junction left unmatched. In DNA, the CDR3 is TGCGCCAGCAGCTTGAATAGCGGGAGGGCCAAAAACATTCAGTACTTC. This sequence encodes CASSLNSGRAKNIQYF.

This clonotype was seen repeatedly, ten times or more. The genes are TRBV29-1 and TRBJ2-5, with D unresolved. Germline V CDR1 and CDR2: SQVTM, ANQGSEA. V gave up 3 bases and J gave up 6 bases, with 14 bases separating them. The CDR3 is 13 residues long. As DNA, the CDR3 is TGCAGCGTTGACTCCGGATTGAGAAAGACCCAGTACTTC. Protein: CSVDSGLRKTQYF.

This clonotype was detected ten times or more. The chain has TRBV5-4 and TRBJ2-2; 10 bases line up with TRBD1. The V gene end was trimmed by 4 bases and the J gene end by 7 bases; junction bases not matched to a gene: 13. CDR3 length equals 17 residues. Germline loops: CDR1 SGHNT, CDR2 YYREEE (reference sequence). The CDR3 region is CASSNPPGTGAGGELFF. In DNA, the CDR3 is TGTGCCAGCAGCAACCCTCCTGGGACAGGGGCCGGCGGGGAGCTGTTTTTT. The full variable domain, in which reference TRBV5-4 and TRBJ2-2 provide the parts outside the CDR3, is ETGVTQSPTHLIKTRGQQVTLRCSSQSGHNTVSWYQQALGQGPQFIFQYYREEENGRGNFPPRFSGLQFPNYSSELNVNALELDDSALYLCASSNPPGTGAGGELFFGEGSRLTVL.

This clonotype was observed at least ten times. V gene TRBV12-3 or TRBV12-4 combines with J gene TRBJ1-1; D unresolved. The CDR3 totals 17 residues. Trimming removed 4 bases at V and 6 bases at J, with 24 bases between. CDR3 nucleotides: TGTGCCAGCAGTTCGGATTCTCGGGCAGGCTTGGTTGCTGAAGCTTTCTTT. It is translated as CASSSDSRAGLVAEAFF.

This clonotype has a count of ten or more. The J gene is TRBJ2-5, the V gene TRBV20-1; 8 positions agree with TRBD2. The CDR3 spans 16 residues. The germline CDR1 and CDR2 sequences are DFQATT and SNEGSKA (reference sequence). V trimming: 3 bases; J trimming: 3 bases; junction bases outside the gene matches: 12. In DNA form, the CDR3 reads TGCAGTGCTAGCCCCAGCGGGGGAGGCAAGAAAGAGACCCAGTACTTC. Its translation: CSASPSGGGKKETQYF.

This clonotype was counted only a few times. This chain links TRBV29-1 with TRBJ1-2, with 8 bases lining up with TRBD1. V lost 1 base and J lost 5; bases outside the gene matches: 6. Germline CDR1 and CDR2: SQVTM and ANQGSEA. The CDR3 runs 14 residues. The CDR3 sequence is CSVEASGGGYGYTF. In nucleotides, the CDR3 is TGCAGCGTTGAAGCCTCAGGGGGCGGGTATGGCTACACCTTC. The variable domain in full, with the rest retrieved from reference TRBV29-1 and TRBJ1-2, is SAVISQKPSRDICQRGTSLTIQCQVDSQVTMMFWYRQQPGQSLTLIATANQGSEATYESGFVIDKFPISRPNLTFSTLTVSNMSPEDSSIYLCSVEASGGGYGYTFGSGTRLTVV.

There are many counts of this clonotype. CDR3 sequence: CASRDQGGTEAFF. CDR3 in DNA: TGCGCCAGCAGAGACCAGGGGGGCACTGAAGCTTTCTTT. The V and J genes are TRBV10-2 and TRBJ1-1; 7 bases are a match to TRBD1. The CDR3 has 13 residues. Trimming removed 6 bases from V and 4 bases from J; junction bases left unmatched: 5. Germline assignment: CDR1 WSHSY and CDR2 SAAADI.

This clonotype has at least ten counts. The chain combines TRBV29-1 with TRBJ2-1, with 7 bases fitting TRBD2. Germline V gene lookup returns CDR1 SQVTM and CDR2 ANQGSEA. The CDR3 extends over 15 amino acids. J lost 8 bases, V lost 1 base, and 11 bases had no gene match. CDR3 DNA: TGCAGCGTTGAAGGGTCTGCGGGAGTAGGGGATGAGCAGTTCTTC. It translates to CSVEGSAGVGDEQFF.

The table lists this clonotype with many counts. The chain employs TRBV27 and TRBJ1-1, with D unresolved. The CDR3 is 19 residues long. CDR1 is MNHEY, CDR2 SMNVEV, per germline (reference sequence). Trimming took off 7 bases at V and 1 base at J, with 28 bases between the two ends. The CDR3 DNA sequence: TGTGCCAGCACTCGCACGTACGGGGAGGGAGGGAATTGGAACACTGAAGCTTTCTTT. This translates into CASTRTYGEGGNWNTEAFF.

Only a few counts were recorded for this clonotype. The rearrangement uses TRBV12-3 or TRBV12-4 and TRBJ2-6; D call uncertain. This CDR3 comprises 15 residues. V was shortened by 5 bases and J by 4 bases, with 12 bases between the two germline ends. The CDR3 region is CASSRVGSGANVLTF. In nucleotides, the CDR3 is TGTGCCAGCAGTCGGGTGGGCTCCGGGGCCAACGTCCTGACTTTC.